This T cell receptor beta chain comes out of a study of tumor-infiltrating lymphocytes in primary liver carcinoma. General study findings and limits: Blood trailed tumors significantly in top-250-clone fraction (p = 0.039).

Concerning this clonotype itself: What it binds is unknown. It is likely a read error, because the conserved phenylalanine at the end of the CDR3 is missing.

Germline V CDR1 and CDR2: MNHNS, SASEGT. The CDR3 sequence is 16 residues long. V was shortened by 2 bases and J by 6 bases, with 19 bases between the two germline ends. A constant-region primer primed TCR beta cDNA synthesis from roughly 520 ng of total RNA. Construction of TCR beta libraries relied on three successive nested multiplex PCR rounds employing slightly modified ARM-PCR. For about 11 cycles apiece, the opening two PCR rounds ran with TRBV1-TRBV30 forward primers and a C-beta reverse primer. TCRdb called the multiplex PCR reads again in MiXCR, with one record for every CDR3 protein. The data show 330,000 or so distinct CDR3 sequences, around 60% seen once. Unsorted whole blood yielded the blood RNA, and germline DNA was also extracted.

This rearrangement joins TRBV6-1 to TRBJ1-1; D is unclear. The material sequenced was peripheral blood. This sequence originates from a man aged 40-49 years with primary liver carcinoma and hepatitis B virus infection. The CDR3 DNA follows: TGTGCCAGCAGTGAATCCGAGAATTTGCGGCGCCCTGAAGCTTTCTCT. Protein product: CASSESENLRRPEAFS.